A selection of T cell receptor beta chains follows, all from one sample in a study of blood T cell repertoires in COVID-19. TCRdb's copy holds only in-frame clones and misses some; the assay was immunoSEQ multiplex PCR. In the table there are 270,000 or so clones, 85% of which are singletons. The sequenced material came from peripheral blood. These receptor sequences come from a human donor in a cohort sampled during active COVID-19. The CDR3 runs from the conserved cysteine through the conserved F or W. The order of the fields is clone size, J gene, V gene, D gene, CDR3 DNA, CDR3 protein. A D gene is named only where the DNA matches it firmly. Some rows mark clone size as missing; the rest say once, few, many or name a class of expanded clone.

-,TRBJ1-2,TRBV27,-,TGTGCCAGCAGTTTAGGCGGGGGACGTCCGAATGGCTACACCTTC,CASSLGGGRPNGYTF
few,TRBJ2-5,TRBV15,TRBD2,TGTGCCACCAGCAGATCCGGACTAGCGGGGCAAGAGACCCAGTACTTC,CATSRSGLAGQETQYF
-,TRBJ2-1,TRBV19,TRBD1,TGTGCCAGTAGCCAGGGGGCCACGCGTAGTTACAATGAGCAGTTCTTC,CASSQGATRSYNEQFF
once,TRBJ2-5,TRBV6-5,TRBD2,TGTGCCAGCAGCGTCACTAGCGGGAGCGGAGAGACCCAGTACTTC,CASSVTSGSGETQYF
-,TRBJ2-7,TRBV24-1,TRBD1,TGTGCCACCAGTGACCCGACGGGACAGGGGGCGGGATACGAGCAGTACTTC,CATSDPTGQGAGYEQYF
-,TRBJ2-3,TRBV14,-,TGTGCCAGCAGCCCCGTCGGGTGGGTGCCGCAGTATTTT,CASSPVGWVPQYF
-,TRBJ1-1,TRBV28,TRBD1,TGTGCCAGCAGTTTCTCCTGGGACAGAGCTCAAGCTTTCTTT,CASSFSWDRAQAFF
-,TRBJ1-2,TRBV5-1,-,TGCGCCAGCAGCTTGGCGCTTGACAGCCTCTATGGCTACACCTTC,CASSLALDSLYGYTF
-,TRBJ1-2,TRBV9,-,TGTGCCAGCAGCGTAGGGGGAGGTGGCTACACCTTC,CASSVGGGGYTF
-,TRBJ2-1,TRBV7-3,-,TGTGCCAGCAGTATCGGGGTCAAAGTGGGGGACAAGCAGTTCTTC,CASSIGVKVGDKQFF
-,TRBJ2-5,TRBV5-8,-,TGTGCCAGCAGCTTGAGCGGAACACAAGAGACCCAGTACTTC,CASSLSGTQETQYF
-,TRBJ2-2,TRBV4-2,TRBD2,TGTGCCAGCAGCCGGGGACTAGCGGGAGCAAGCACCGGGGAGCTGTTTTTT,CASSRGLAGASTGELFF
-,TRBJ1-6,TRBV7-2,-,TGTGCCAGCAGCTTAATCGAGGGTCGATCACCCCTCCACTTT,CASSLIEGRSPLHF
-,TRBJ2-7,TRBV21-1,-,TGTGCCAGCAGACTACAGCGGGCGAACTACGAGCAGTACTTC,CASRLQRANYEQYF
once,TRBJ2-5,TRBV13,TRBD2,TGTGCCAGCAGCTTACTCGGGACTAGCGGAAAAGAGACCCAGTACTTC,CASSLLGTSGKETQYF
-,TRBJ2-2,TRBV6-1,-,TGTGCCAGCTGTTCAGAGGATTTGAACGGGGAGCTGTTTTTT,CASCSEDLNGELFF
-,TRBJ2-7,TRBV6-5,-,TGTGCCAGCAGGGTCGGGACACTACACTCCTACGAGCAGTACTTC,CASRVGTLHSYEQYF
-,TRBJ1-2,TRBV6-5,-,TGTGCCACCCCCTCAAGCGCGATTTGGAACTATGGCTACACCTTC,CATPSSAIWNYGYTF
-,TRBJ2-1,TRBV5-1,-,TGCGCCAGCAGGCACCACGAGAGACAAAGCTCCTACAATGAGCAGTTCTTC,CASRHHERQSSYNEQFF
-,TRBJ2-5,TRBV9,-,TGTGCCAGCAGCAGTGATGGGGCCCCCGGGGAGACCCAGTACTTC,CASSSDGAPGETQYF
-,TRBJ2-3,TRBV27,TRBD1,TGTGCCAGCAGATTTGCAGGGGGCGCAGATACGCAGTATTTT,CASRFAGGADTQYF
-,TRBJ2-5,TRBV10-3,-,TGTGCCATCAGTATCGGACAGGGAGGGATGCAAGAGACCCAGTACTTC,CAISIGQGGMQETQYF
-,TRBJ1-6,TRBV6-1,TRBD1,TGTGCCAGCAGTGATACAGGGGTTTCACCCCTCCACTTT,CASSDTGVSPLHF
-,TRBJ2-3,TRBV19,-,TGTGCCAGTAGTCTCGGGGAGTTGGGTACGCAGTATTTT,CASSLGELGTQYF
-,TRBJ2-3,TRBV29-1,TRBD2,TGCAGCGCTCTAGCGGGAGAGGCAGATACGCAGTATTTT,CSALAGEADTQYF
-,TRBJ2-6,TRBV3-1/TRBV3-2,TRBD2,TGTGCCAGCAGCTCAAGCGGGGAGCGGGCCAACGTCCTGACTTTC,CASSSSGERANVLTF
-,TRBJ1-2,TRBV6-5,-,TGTGCCAGCAGCCCGACAGGTGTAGCTAACTATGGCTACACCTTC,CASSPTGVANYGYTF
-,TRBJ1-5,TRBV27,-,TGTGCCAGCAGTGACCGGCAGGGTCAGCCCCAGCATTTT,CASSDRQGQPQHF
-,TRBJ2-5,TRBV6-2/TRBV6-3,TRBD1,TGTGCCAGCAGTTCGGGTGGGACAGGGTACCAAGAGACCCAGTACTTC,CASSSGGTGYQETQYF
once,TRBJ2-1,TRBV5-1,TRBD1,TGCGCCAGCAACCAGGGACAGGGTGGCAATGAGCAGTTCTTC,CASNQGQGGNEQFF
-,TRBJ1-5,TRBV19,-,TGTGCCAGTAGAAAGGAGATCTACGGGTATCAGCCCCAGCATTTT,CASRKEIYGYQPQHF
-,TRBJ1-4,TRBV4-2,TRBD1,TGTGCCAGCAGCCCTGGACAGGGAAGGGAAAAACTGTTTTTT,CASSPGQGREKLFF
-,TRBJ1-1,TRBV7-2,-,TGTGCCAGCAGCATACAGGGAATTGAAGCTTTCTTT,CASSIQGIEAFF
-,TRBJ1-5,TRBV19,-,TGTGCCAGTAGTATAGCTGGGCAGCATAGCAATCAGCCCCAGCATTTT,CASSIAGQHSNQPQHF
-,TRBJ1-5,TRBV6-2/TRBV6-3,-,TGTGCCAGCAGTTCCACAGGGACGGAAATTTATAGCAATCAGCCCCAGCATTTT,CASSSTGTEIYSNQPQHF